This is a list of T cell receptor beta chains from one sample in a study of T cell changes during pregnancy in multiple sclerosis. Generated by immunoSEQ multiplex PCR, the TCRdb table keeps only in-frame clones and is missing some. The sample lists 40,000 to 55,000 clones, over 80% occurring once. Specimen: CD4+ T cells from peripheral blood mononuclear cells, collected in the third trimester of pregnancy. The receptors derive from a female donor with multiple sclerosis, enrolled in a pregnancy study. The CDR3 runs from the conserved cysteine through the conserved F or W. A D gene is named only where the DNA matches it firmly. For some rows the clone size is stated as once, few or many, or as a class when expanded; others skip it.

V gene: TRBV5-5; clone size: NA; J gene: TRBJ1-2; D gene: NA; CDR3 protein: CASSLLGRGQSGGYTF; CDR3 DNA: TGTGCCAGCAGCTTGCTCGGGCGGGGGCAGTCAGGTGGCTACACCTTC
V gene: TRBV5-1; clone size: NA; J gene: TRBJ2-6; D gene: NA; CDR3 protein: CASSSTPDSSGANVLTF; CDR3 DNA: TGCGCCAGCAGCTCGACACCAGACAGCTCTGGGGCCAACGTCCTGACTTTC
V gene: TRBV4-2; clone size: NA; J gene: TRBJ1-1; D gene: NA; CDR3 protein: CASSQQTVTEAFF; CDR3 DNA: TGTGCCAGCAGCCAACAGACAGTTACTGAAGCTTTCTTT
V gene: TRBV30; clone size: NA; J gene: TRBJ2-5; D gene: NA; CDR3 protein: CAWSGYSSETQYF; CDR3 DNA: TGTGCCTGGAGTGGATACTCTTCAGAGACCCAGTACTTC
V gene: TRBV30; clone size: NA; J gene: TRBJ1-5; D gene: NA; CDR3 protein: CAWSVAGASQPQHF; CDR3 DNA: TGTGCCTGGAGTGTAGCAGGGGCGAGCCAGCCCCAGCATTTT
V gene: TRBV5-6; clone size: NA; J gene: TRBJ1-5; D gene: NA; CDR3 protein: CASSLRSGVGNQPQHF; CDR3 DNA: TGTGCCAGCAGCTTGAGGTCAGGGGTGGGCAATCAGCCCCAGCATTTT
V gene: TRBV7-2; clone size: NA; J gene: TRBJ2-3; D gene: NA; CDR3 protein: CASSPSGVSTDTQYF; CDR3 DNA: TGTGCCAGCAGCCCCTCCGGGGTTAGCACAGATACGCAGTATTTT
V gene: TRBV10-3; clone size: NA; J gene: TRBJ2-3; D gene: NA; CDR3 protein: CAISESQITDTQYF; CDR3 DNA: TGTGCCATCAGTGAGTCCCAGATCACAGATACGCAGTATTTT
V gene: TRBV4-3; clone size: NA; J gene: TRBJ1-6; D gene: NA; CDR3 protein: CASSQVQGNSPLHF; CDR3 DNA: TGCGCCAGCAGCCAAGTTCAGGGTAACTCACCCCTCCACTTT
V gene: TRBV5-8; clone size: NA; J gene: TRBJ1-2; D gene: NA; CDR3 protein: CASSPSNYGYTF; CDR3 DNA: TGTGCCAGCAGCCCATCAAACTATGGCTACACCTTC
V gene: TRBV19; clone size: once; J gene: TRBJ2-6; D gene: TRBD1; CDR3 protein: CASSMLGQGGFFLTF; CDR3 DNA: TGTGCCAGTAGTATGCTGGGACAGGGCGGATTCTTCCTGACTTTC
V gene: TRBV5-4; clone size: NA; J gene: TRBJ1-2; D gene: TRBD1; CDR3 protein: CASSSTGGGQGLYGYTF; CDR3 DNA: TGTGCCAGCAGCTCAACAGGCGGGGGACAGGGACTATATGGCTACACCTTC
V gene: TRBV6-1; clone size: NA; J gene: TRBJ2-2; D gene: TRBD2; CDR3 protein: CASINGGGAGELFF; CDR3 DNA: TGTGCCAGCATTAACGGCGGGGGGGCCGGGGAGCTGTTTTTT
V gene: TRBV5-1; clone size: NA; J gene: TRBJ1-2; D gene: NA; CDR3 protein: CASSLGHLLQESYTF; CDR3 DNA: TGCGCCAGCAGCTTGGGACATCTTTTACAAGAAAGCTACACCTTC
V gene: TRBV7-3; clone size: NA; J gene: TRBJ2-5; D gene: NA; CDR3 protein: CASSQSGGRETQYF; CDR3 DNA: TGTGCCAGCAGCCAATCAGGGGGGCGGGAGACCCAGTACTTC
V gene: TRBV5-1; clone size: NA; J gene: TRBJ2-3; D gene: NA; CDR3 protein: CASSLGTAIDTQYF; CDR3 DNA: TGCGCCAGCAGCTTGGGGACAGCGATTGATACGCAGTATTTT
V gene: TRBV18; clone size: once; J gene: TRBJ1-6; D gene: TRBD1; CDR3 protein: CASSGSSGTESSPLHF; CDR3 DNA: TGTGCCAGCTCAGGGAGCTCCGGGACAGAATCATCACCCCTCCACTTT
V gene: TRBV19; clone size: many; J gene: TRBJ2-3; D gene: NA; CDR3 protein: CASRQAARFTDTQYF; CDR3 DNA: TGTGCCAGTAGACAGGCCGCTAGATTCACAGATACGCAGTATTTT
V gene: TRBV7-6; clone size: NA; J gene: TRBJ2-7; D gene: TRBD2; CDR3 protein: CASSLAPPTTTSGEQYF; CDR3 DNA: TGTGCCAGCAGCTTAGCGCCCCCGACGACTACTAGCGGAGAGCAGTACTTC
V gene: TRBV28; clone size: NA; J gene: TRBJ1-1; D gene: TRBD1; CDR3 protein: CASSSDRGPFF; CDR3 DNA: TGTGCCAGCAGTTCGGACAGGGGACCTTTCTTT
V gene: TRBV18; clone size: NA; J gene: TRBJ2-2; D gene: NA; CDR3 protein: CASSLLADTGELFF; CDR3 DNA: TGTGCCAGCTCACTTCTAGCAGACACCGGGGAGCTGTTTTTT
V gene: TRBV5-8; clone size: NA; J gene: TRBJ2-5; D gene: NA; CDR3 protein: CASRRDLTETQYF; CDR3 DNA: TGTGCCAGCAGGCGGGACCTAACAGAGACCCAGTACTTC
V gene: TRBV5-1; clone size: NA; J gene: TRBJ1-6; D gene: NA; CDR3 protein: CASSFLRGALRDNSPLHF; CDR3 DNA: TGCGCCAGCAGCTTTCTACGGGGTGCCCTCCGAGATAATTCACCCCTCCACTTT
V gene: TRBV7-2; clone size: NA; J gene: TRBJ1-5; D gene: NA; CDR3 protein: CASSLGEGVFSNQPQHF; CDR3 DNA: TGTGCCAGCAGCTTAGGTGAGGGAGTTTTCAGCAATCAGCCCCAGCATTTT
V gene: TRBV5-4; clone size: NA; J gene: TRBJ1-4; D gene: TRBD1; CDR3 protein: CASSHPGQGEKLFF; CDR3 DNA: TGTGCCAGCAGCCATCCGGGACAGGGAGAAAAACTGTTTTTT
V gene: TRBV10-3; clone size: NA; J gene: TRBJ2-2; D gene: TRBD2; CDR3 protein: CATTGTRYTGELFF; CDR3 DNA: TGTGCCACCACCGGGACTAGATACACCGGGGAGCTGTTTTTT
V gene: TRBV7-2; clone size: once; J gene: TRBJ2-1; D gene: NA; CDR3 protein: CASSLAGTTNNEQFF; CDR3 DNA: TGTGCCAGCAGCTTAGCTGGGACAACCAACAATGAGCAGTTCTTC
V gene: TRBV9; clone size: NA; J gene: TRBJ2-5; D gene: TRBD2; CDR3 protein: CASSPGTSRETQYF; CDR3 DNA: TGTGCCAGCAGCCCCGGGACTAGCCGAGAGACCCAGTACTTC
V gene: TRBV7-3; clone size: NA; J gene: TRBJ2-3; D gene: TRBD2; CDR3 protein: CASSRRSGDTDTQYF; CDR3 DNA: TGTGCCAGCAGCCGCCGTAGCGGGGACACAGATACGCAGTATTTT
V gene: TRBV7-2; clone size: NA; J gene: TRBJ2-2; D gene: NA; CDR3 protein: CASSPLGVGRGAGELFF; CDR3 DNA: TGTGCCAGCAGCCCCCTTGGGGTTGGTAGGGGCGCCGGGGAGCTGTTTTTT
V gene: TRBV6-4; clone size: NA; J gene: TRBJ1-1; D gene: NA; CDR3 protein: CASRERTNTEAFF; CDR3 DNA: TGTGCCAGCAGAGAGAGAACGAACACTGAAGCTTTCTTT
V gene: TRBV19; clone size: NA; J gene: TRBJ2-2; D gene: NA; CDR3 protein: CASTFQGAHAPEELFF; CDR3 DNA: TGTGCCAGTACGTTTCAGGGCGCTCATGCACCCGAGGAGCTGTTTTTT
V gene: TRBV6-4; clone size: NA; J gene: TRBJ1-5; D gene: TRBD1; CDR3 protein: CASRAGTGTSQPQHF; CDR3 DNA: TGTGCCAGCAGGGCCGGGACAGGTACTTCTCAGCCCCAGCATTTT
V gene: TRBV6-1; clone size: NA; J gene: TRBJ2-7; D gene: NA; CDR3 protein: CASSEVGRSYEQYF; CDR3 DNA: TGTGCCAGCAGTGAAGTTGGGCGCTCCTACGAGCAGTACTTC
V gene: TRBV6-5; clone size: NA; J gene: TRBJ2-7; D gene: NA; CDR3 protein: CASSYVRGRSYEQYF; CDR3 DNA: TGTGCCAGCAGTTACGTTAGGGGCCGATCCTACGAGCAGTACTTC
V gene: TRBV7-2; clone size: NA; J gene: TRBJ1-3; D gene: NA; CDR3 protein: CASSLNLGLYSGNTIYF; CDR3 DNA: TGTGCCAGCAGCTTAAATCTTGGCTTATACTCTGGAAACACCATATATTTT
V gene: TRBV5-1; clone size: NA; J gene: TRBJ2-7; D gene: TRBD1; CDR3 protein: CASSLASDRAGYEQYF; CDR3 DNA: TGCGCCAGCAGCTTGGCCTCAGACAGGGCGGGCTACGAGCAGTACTTC
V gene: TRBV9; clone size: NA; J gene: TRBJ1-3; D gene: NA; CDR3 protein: CASSARDTPTYFSGNTIYF; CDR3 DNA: TGTGCCAGCAGCGCCCGGGACACCCCAACCTATTTCTCTGGAAACACCATATATTTT
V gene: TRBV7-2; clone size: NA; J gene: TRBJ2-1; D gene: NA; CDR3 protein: CASSLVTGSYNEQFF; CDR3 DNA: TGTGCCAGCAGCTTAGTTACGGGGAGCTACAATGAGCAGTTCTTC
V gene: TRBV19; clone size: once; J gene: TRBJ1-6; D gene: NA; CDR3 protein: CAASLTGPNSPLHF; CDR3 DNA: TGTGCTGCCAGCTTGACAGGCCCAAATTCACCCCTCCACTTT
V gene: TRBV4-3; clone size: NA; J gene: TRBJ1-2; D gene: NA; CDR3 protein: CASSHPGQTNYGYTF; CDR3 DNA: TGCGCCAGCAGCCACCCCGGACAGACTAACTATGGCTACACCTTC
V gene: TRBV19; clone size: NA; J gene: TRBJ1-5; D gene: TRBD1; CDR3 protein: CASSLDRGSNQPQHF; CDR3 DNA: TGTGCCAGTAGCTTGGACAGGGGTAGCAATCAGCCCCAGCATTTT
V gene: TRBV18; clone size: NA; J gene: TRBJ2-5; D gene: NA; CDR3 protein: CASSPRRSYQETQYF; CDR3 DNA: TGTGCCAGCTCACCACGGCGGTCGTACCAAGAGACCCAGTACTTC
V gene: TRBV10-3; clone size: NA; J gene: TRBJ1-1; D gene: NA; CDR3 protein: CAISESGQINTEAFF; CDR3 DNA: TGTGCCATCAGTGAGTCGGGCCAGATAAACACTGAAGCTTTCTTT
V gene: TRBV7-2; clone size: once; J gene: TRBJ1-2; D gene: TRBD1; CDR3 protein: CASSTIPQGTYGYTF; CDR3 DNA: TGTGCCAGCAGCACCATACCACAGGGGACCTATGGCTACACCTTC
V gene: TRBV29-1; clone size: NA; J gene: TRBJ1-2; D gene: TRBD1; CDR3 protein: CSVEVATGGWGYTF; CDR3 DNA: TGCAGCGTTGAAGTAGCGACAGGGGGCTGGGGCTACACCTTC
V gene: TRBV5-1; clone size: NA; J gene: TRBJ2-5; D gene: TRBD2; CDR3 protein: CASSFTSGGVGETQYF; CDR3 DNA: TGCGCCAGCAGCTTTACGAGCGGGGGGGTGGGAGAGACCCAGTACTTC
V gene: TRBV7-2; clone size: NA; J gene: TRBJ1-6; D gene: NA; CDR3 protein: CASRRTVAGNSPLHF; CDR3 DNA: TGTGCCAGTAGGAGGACTGTCGCGGGGAATTCACCCCTCCACTTT
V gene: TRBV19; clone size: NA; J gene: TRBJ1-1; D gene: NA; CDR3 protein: CASSIDPQGMNTEAFF; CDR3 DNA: TGTGCCAGTAGTATAGACCCTCAGGGCATGAACACTGAAGCTTTCTTT